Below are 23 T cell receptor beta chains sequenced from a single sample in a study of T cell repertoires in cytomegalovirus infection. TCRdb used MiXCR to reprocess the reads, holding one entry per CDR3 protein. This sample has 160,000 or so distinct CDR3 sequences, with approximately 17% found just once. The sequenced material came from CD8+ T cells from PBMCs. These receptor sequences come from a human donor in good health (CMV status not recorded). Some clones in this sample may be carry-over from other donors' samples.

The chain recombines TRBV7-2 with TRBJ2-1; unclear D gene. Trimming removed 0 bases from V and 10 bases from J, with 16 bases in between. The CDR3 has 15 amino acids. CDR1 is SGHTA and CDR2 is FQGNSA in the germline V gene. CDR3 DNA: TGTGCCAGCAGCTTAGCCCTCGAGTCCTTTCACGAGCAGTTCTTC. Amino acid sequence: CASSLALESFHEQFF.

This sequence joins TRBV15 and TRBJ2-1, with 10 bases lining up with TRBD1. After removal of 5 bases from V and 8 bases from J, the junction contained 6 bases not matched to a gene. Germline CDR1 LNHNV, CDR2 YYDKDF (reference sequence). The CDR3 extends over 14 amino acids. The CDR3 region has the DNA TGTGCCACCAGCGGCCGGGACAGGGGTCATGAGCAGTTCTTC. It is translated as CATSGRDRGHEQFF. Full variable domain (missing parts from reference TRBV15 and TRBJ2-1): DAMVIQNPRYQVTQFGKPVTLSCSQTLNHNVMYWYQQKSSQAPKLLFHYYDKDFNNEADTPDNFQSRRPNTSFCFLDIRSPGLGDTAMYLCATSGRDRGHEQFFGPGTRLTVL.

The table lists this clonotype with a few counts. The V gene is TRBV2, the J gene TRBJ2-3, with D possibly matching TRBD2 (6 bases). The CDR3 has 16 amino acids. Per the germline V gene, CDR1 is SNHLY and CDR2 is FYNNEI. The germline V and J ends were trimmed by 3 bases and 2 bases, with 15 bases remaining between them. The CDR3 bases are TGTGCCAGCAGTGACGGGACTCACCCAATCACAGATACGCAGTATTTT. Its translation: CASSDGTHPITDTQYF.

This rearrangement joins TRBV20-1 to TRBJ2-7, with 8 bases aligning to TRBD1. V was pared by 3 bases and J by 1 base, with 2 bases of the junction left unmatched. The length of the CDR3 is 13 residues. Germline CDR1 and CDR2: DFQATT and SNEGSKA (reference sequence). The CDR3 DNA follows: TGCAGTGCTAGGACAGGGGAGTCCTACGAGCAGTACTTC. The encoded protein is CSARTGESYEQYF.

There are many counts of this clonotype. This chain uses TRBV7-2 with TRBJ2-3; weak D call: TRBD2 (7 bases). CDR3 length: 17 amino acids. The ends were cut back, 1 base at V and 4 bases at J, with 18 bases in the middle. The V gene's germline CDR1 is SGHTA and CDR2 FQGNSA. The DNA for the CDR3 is TGTGCCAGCAGCTTAGGTCCTTTTGGGGGGGCGCCAGATACGCAGTATTTT. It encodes CASSLGPFGGAPDTQYF.

The CDR3 bases are TGCAGTGCTTTAGACAGTCAAACTACTAATGAAAAACTGTTTTTT. Translated, it gives CSALDSQTTNEKLFF. The gene calls are TRBV20-1 and TRBJ1-4; D possibly corresponds to TRBD1 (5 bases). The CDR3 is 15 residues long. The V gene's germline CDR1 is DFQATT and CDR2 SNEGSKA (reference sequence). V was shortened by 5 bases and J by 2 bases, with 15 bases between the two germline ends.

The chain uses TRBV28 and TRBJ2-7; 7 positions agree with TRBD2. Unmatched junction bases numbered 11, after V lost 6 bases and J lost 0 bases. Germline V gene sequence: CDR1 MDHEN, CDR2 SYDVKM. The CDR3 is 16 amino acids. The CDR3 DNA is TGTGCCAGCAGGTCCCTCGGCGGGAGTCTCTCCTACGAGCAGTACTTC. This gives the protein CASRSLGGSLSYEQYF.

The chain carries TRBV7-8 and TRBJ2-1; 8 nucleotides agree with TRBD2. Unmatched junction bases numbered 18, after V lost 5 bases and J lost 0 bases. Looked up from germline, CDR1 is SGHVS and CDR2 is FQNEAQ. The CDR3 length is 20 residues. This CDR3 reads CASSPRAGGPGEGSYNEQFF. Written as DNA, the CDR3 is TGTGCCAGCAGCCCCCGGGCGGGAGGCCCGGGTGAGGGCTCCTACAATGAGCAGTTCTTC.

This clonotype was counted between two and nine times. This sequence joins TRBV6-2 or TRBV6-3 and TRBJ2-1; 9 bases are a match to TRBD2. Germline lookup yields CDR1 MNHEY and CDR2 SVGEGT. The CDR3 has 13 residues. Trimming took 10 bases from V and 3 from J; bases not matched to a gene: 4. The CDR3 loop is CATGREGYNEQFF. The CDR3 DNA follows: TGTGCCACCGGGCGGGAGGGCTACAATGAGCAGTTCTTC.

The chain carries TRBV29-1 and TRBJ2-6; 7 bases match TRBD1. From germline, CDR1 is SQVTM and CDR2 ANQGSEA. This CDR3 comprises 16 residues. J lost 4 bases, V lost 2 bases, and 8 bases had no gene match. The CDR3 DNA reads TGCAGCGTTGAACGGACAGGCCCGGGCGGGGCCAACGTCCTGACTTTC. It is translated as CSVERTGPGGANVLTF.

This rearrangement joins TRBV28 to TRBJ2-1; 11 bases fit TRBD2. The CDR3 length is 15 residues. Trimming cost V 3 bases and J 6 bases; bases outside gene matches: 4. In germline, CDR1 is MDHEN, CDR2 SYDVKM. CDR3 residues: CASSLGLAEGNEQFF. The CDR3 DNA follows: TGTGCCAGCAGTTTGGGACTAGCGGAAGGCAATGAGCAGTTCTTC.

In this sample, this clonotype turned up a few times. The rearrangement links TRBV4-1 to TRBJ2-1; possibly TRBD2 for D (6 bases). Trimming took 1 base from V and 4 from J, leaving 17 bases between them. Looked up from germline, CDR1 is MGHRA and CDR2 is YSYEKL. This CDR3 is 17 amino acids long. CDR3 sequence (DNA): TGCGCCAGCAGCCAAGTACTAGCCCGTGTTGAGTACAATGAGCAGTTCTTC. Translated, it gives CASSQVLARVEYNEQFF.

CDR3 loop: CASSDPGLAGVDEQFF. In DNA, the CDR3 is TGTGCCAGCAGTGACCCTGGACTAGCGGGAGTGGATGAGCAGTTCTTC. This chain uses TRBV6-4 with TRBJ2-1; TRBD2 matches 13 bases. Trimming at V came to 2 bases and at J to 8 bases, leaving 6 bases not matched to a gene. CDR1 and CDR2 (germline): MRHNA, SNTAGT. This CDR3 comprises 16 residues.

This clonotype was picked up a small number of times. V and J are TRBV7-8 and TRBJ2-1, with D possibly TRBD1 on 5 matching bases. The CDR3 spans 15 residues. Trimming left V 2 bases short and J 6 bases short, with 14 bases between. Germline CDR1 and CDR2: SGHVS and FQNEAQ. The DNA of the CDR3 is TGTGCCAGCAGCTTACAGGGTTCGGGTCGCAATGAGCAGTTCTTC. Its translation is CASSLQGSGRNEQFF.

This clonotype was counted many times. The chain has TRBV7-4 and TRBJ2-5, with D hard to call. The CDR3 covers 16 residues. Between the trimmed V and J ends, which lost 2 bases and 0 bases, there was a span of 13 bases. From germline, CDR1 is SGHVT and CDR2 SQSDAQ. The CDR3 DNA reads TGTGCCAGCAGCTTAAATCGTCGGAAGTACCAAGAGACCCAGTACTTC. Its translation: CASSLNRRKYQETQYF.

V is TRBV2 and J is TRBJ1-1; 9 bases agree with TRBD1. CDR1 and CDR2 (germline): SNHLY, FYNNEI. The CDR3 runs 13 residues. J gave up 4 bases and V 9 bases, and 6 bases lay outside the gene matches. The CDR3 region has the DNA TGTGCCAGACAGGGGGCAAAAAGCACTGAAGCTTTCTTT. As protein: CARQGAKSTEAFF.

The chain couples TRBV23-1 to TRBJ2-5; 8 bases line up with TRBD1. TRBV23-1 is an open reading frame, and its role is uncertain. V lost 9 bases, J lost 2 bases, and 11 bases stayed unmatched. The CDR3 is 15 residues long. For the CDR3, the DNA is TGCGCCAGGGGGGTCCTGGACAGGGCTCAAGAGACCCAGTACTTC. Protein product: CARGVLDRAQETQYF.

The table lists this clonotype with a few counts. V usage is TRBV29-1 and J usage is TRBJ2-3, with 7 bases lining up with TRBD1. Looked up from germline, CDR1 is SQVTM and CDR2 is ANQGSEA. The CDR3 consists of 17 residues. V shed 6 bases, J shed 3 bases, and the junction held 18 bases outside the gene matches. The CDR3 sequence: CSVDDRAYRRGTDTQYF. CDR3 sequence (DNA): TGCAGCGTCGACGACAGGGCGTATCGACGAGGGACAGATACGCAGTATTTT.

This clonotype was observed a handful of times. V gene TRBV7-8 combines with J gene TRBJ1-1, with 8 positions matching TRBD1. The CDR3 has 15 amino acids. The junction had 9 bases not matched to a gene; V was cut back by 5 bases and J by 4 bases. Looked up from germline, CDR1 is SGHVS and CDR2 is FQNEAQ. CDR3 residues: CASSRSGQGSTEAFF. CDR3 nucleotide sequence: TGTGCCAGCAGCAGAAGCGGACAGGGAAGCACTGAAGCTTTCTTT.

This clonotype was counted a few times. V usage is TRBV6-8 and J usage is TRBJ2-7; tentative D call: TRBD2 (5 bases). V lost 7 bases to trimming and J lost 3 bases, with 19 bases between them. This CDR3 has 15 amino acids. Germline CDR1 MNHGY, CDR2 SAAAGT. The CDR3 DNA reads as TGTGCCAGCAATATCGGGATTAATGGGATCTACGAGCAGTACTTC. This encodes CASNIGINGIYEQYF.

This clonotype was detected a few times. In nucleotides, the CDR3 is TGTGCCAGCAGCCCACGTAGCGGGGACAGCTACAGCTCCTACGAGCAGTACTTC. This translates into CASSPRSGDSYSSYEQYF. The chain recombines TRBV7-9 with TRBJ2-7, with D possibly matching TRBD2 (8 bases). V was cut by 5 bases and J by 0 bases, with 23 bases left in between. Germline V gene lookup returns CDR1 SEHNR and CDR2 FQNEAQ (reference sequence). The CDR3 runs to 18 residues. Based on the CDR3 plus reference TRBV7-9 and TRBJ2-7, the full variable domain is DTGVSQNPRHKITKRGQNVTFRCDPISEHNRLYWYRQTLGQGPEFLTYFQNEAQLEKSRLLSDRFSAERPKGSFSTLEIQRTEQGDSAMYLCASSPRSGDSYSSYEQYFGPGTRLTVT.

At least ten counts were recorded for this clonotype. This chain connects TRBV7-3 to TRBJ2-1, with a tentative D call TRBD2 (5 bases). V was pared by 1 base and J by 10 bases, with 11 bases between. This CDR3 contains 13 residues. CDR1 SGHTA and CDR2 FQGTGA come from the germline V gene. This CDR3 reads CASSLNDYKEQFF. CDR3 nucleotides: TGTGCCAGCAGCTTAAACGACTATAAGGAGCAGTTCTTC.

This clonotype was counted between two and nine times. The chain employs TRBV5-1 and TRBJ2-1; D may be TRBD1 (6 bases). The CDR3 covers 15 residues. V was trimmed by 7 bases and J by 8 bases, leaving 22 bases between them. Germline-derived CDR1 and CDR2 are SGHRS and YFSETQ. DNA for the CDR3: TGCGCCAGCGGCCAACGGGACACTTTCGGCCATGAGCAGTTCTTC. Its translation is CASGQRDTFGHEQFF.